The source of this TCR beta chain is a study of cytomegalovirus exposure and HLA in healthy donors (dated by TCRdb to 2017 to 2019). Turning to the overall study: According to a later analysis, the approximately 120 validation repertoires were produced on the same platform as the approximately 690 repertoires of the first cohort. The study combined high-throughput TCR immunosequencing, statistical association of individual TCRs with disease status, and machine learning to predict cytomegalovirus infection status. The aim of the study was to test whether cataloging public T cell receptors could identify signatures of past pathogen exposure. Besides the first cohort of under 700 subjects, a separate validation cohort made up of over 100 different subjects was used.

Donors formed part of the validation cohort, which comprised 120 subjects and was distinct from the first cohort of 666 subjects. On this clone itself: The target of this receptor is not known. No base quality values were provided; no much bigger clone lies one nucleotide off.

The CDR3 covers 11 residues, taking in both the cysteine and the phenylalanine. The DNA shown is the 33-base CDR3, in frame from base 1. The germline V gene (reference sequence) specifies MNHNY as CDR1 and SVGAGI as CDR2. Clipping removes 8 bases from V and 9 bases from J, with 4 as the unmatched junction base count. Summary of the overall study and its limitations: All 120 or so repertoires were used to score co-occurrence in the validation cohort in a later analysis, because that analysis had no HLA typing for the cohort. It was suggested by the authors that the approach could potentially be generalized to other disease states and immunological phenotypes. The study listed 170 or so TCR beta chains as associated with cytomegalovirus. Cytomegalovirus status was reported to be diagnosed by the classifier with high specificity and sensitivity in both the original and validation cohorts. A few of the identified cytomegalovirus-associated TCR beta chains were confirmed in vitro to be specific for cytomegalovirus antigens. A later analysis found that TCRs clustered in the first cohort also tended to co-occur in the approximately 120 validation repertoires, with about 94% of cluster scores above 0. While some public TCRs were present in many individuals, most TCR sequences turned up only very rarely across donors.

The receptor library was made with the immunoSEQ multiplex PCR assay. Per the original workflow: A statistical classification framework was built for diagnosing cytomegalovirus status from the catalog of TCR beta chain sequences. Here the immuneACCESS table is served through TCRdb, limited to in-frame sequences with V and J called. Missing clones are a known gap in these copies; in checked studies unresolved V genes cover under half, and the rest lacks a known reason. The DNA gave D and trimming, while V, J and clone size come from that table. Present in this sample are roughly 140,000 clones, less than 90% of which were seen just once. Of the sample, more than 2.5% is held by the ten largest clones.

The sequencing sample was made of PBMCs. The TCR originated in a woman younger than 35 in good health and CMV-seropositive. The V and J segments used are TRBV6-6 and TRBJ2-1; 7 central nucleotides agree with TRBD1. Here is the DNA: TGTGCCAGCCACAGGGGTAGTGAGCAGTTCTTC. This codes for CASHRGSEQFF.